The entry below gives a single T cell receptor beta chain sequence along with its context. Its target is unknown. The sample originates from a study of OX40 agonist ivuxolimab in advanced cancers. At the level of the study: Ivuxolimab, an agonistic anti-OX40 (CD134) antibody, was given to patients.

Study-wide results and caveats: A proportion of nonresponders additionally exhibited low normalized T-cell clonal expansion. On average, a greater number of expanded clones characterised CD8+ T cells relative to CD4+.

V shed 1 base and J shed 2 bases, with 7 bases lying between them. The germline CDR1 and CDR2 sequences are SGHDT and YYEEEE. The CDR3 has 13 residues. Libraries were prepared by immunoSEQ multiplex PCR; TCRdb keeps only in-frame clonotypes and omits some of them. Among tens of thousands of clones listed, 90% to 95% were seen once. This sequence was found in an adult with an advanced solid tumor such as melanoma, head and neck, liver or kidney cancer. This rearrangement joins TRBV5-6 to TRBJ2-7; D not resolved. The sample consisted of CD4+ or CD8+ T cells sorted from blood, taken in a trial of the OX40 agonist ivuxolimab. CDR3 nucleotide sequence: TGTGCCAGCAGCTTGAGTCAGCCCTACGAGCAGTACTTC. This codes for CASSLSQPYEQYF.